The clone carrying this T cell receptor (beta chain) was detected many times. These data come from a study of T-cell reconstitution after alpha-beta-depleted transplantation in children. Trimming took 7 bases from V and 3 from J, leaving 19 bases between them. The length of the CDR3 is 16 residues. Library preparation (for TCRbeta) was performed with unique molecular identifiers. TCRdb re-called the PCR reads through MiXCR, storing one row per CDR3 protein. The sample lists under 25,000 distinct CDR3 sequences, 10% to 15% occurring once. This clonotype was obtained from a female patient between 2 and 10 years old who had a stem cell transplant for congenital amegakaryocytic thrombocytopenia, so the T cells may come from the graft donor. Sequences were derived from PBMCs, mostly from graft donor cells, sampled 60 days after TCRalphabeta/CD19-depleted stem cell transplant. The genes are TRBV12-3 or TRBV12-4 and TRBJ1-5; D perhaps matches TRBD1 (5 bases). The CDR3 nucleotides read TGTGCCAGCACCCAGGGCCTCACTCGGGACAATCAGCCCCAGCATTTT. Amino acids: CASTQGLTRDNQPQHF.